These T cell receptor beta chains were read from a single sample in a study of radiotherapy plus CTLA-4 blockade in lung cancer. Produced via immunoSEQ multiplex PCR; TCRdb's table is partial and in-frame only. The sample contains about 90,000 clones, approximately 80% of which appear only once. The specimen was peripheral blood, collected from a patient treated with radiotherapy plus ipilimumab. Every receptor here comes from a human donor with non-small cell lung cancer that progressed on radiotherapy plus ipilimumab. Both conserved end residues are part of each CDR3. Each record gives: V gene, CDR3 protein.

TRBV6-1 | CASMWETQYF
TRBV10-3 | CAISEVVAVSGNEQFF
TRBV28 | CASSPGGLSYNEQFF
TRBV28 | CASSLWGGRQPQHF
TRBV27 | CASSRIGGVTNTGELFF
TRBV7-8 | CASSSVGVGEQYF
TRBV27 | CASSSPRGRAFF
TRBV30 | CACALGDGNTIYF
TRBV6-1 | CASSGGQAPVETQYF
TRBV30 | CAWTPPGAASGRTGELFF
TRBV27 | CASSLSVGEYYYEQYF
TRBV9 | CASSGEIVNEKLFF
TRBV30 | CAWSVPGAGNTIYF
TRBV11-3 | CASSSGLAGDLMYNEQFF
TRBV27 | CASTIAGGKGETQYF
TRBV18 | CASSPNRGSQETQYF
TRBV5-1 | CASSPGGTGTNNEQFF
TRBV28 | CASRRQGAKNIQYF
TRBV28 | CASTPRPLDGYTF
TRBV2 | CASFGTSEPTRKNIQYF
TRBV5-4 | CASSSSTGLLSGNTIYF
TRBV19 | CASTVIAGGSYNEQFF
TRBV7-9 | CASSLDIVTGELFF
TRBV18 | CASSTISGQETQYF
TRBV6-5 | CASSYGLGPALTEAFF
TRBV20-1 | CSAQTRGYTF
TRBV7-2 | CASRPTRDNEQFF
TRBV7-2 | CASSLGAGNTEAFF